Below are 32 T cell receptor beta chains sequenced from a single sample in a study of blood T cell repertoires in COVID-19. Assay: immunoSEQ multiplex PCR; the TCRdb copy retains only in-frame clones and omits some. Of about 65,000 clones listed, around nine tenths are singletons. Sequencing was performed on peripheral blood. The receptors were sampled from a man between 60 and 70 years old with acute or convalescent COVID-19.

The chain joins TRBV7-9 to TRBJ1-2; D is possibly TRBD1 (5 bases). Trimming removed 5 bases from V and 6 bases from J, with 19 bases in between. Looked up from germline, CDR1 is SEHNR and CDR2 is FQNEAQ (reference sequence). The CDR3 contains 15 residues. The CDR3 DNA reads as TGTGCCAGCAGCGCTCTCAGGGTGTCAAAAAATGGCTACACCTTC. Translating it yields CASSALRVSKNGYTF.

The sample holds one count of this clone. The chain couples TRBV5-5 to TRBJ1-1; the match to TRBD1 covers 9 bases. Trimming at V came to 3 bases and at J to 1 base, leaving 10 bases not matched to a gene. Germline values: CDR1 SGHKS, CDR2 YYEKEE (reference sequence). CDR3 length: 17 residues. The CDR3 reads CASSSHLPGQGNTEAFF. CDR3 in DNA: TGTGCCAGCAGCTCTCATTTACCGGGACAGGGGAACACTGAAGCTTTCTTT.

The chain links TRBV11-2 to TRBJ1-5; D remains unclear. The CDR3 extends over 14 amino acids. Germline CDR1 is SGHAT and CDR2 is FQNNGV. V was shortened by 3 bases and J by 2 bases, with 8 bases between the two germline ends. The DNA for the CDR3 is TGTGCCAGCAGCTTCTCGGGTCGCAATCAGCCCCAGCATTTT. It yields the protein CASSFSGRNQPQHF.

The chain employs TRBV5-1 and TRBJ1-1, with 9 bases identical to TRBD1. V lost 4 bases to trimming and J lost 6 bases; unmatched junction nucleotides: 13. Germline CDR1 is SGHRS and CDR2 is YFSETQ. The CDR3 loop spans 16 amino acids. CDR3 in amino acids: CASSKEGQGLNSEAFF. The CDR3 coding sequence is TGCGCCAGCAGCAAGGAAGGACAGGGGTTGAATTCTGAAGCTTTCTTT.

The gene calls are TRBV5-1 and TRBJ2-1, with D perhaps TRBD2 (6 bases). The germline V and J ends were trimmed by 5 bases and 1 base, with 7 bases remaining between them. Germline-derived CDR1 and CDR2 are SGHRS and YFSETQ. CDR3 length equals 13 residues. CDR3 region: CASRGTSYNEQFF. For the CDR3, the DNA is TGCGCCAGCAGGGGGACTTCCTACAATGAGCAGTTCTTC.

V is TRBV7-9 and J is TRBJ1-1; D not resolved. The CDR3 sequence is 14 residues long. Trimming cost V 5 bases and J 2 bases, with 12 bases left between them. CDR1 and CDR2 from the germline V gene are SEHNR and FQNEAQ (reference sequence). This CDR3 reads CASSRDTRNTEAFF. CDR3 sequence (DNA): TGTGCCAGCAGCCGTGACACGAGAAACACTGAAGCTTTCTTT.

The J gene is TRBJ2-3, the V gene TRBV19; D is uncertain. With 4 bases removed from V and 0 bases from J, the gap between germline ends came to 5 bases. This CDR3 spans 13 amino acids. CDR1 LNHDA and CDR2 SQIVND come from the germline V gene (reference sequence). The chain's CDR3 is CASSTTSTDTQYF. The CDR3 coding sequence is TGTGCCAGTAGTACCACTAGCACAGATACGCAGTATTTT.

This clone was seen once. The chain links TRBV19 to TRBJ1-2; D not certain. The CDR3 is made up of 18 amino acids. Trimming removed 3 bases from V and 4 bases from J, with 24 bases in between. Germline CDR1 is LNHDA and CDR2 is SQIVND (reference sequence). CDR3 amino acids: CASSIYPRSWEGAYGYTF. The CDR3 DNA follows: TGTGCCAGTAGTATTTACCCCCGCAGCTGGGAGGGAGCCTATGGCTACACCTTC.

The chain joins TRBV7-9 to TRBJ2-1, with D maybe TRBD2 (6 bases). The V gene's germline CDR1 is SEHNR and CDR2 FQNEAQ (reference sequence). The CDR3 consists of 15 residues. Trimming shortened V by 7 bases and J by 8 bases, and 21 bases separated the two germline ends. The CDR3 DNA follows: TGTGCCAGCATACCCCTAAGGGAGGTAACGGATGAGCAGTTCTTC. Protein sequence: CASIPLREVTDEQFF.

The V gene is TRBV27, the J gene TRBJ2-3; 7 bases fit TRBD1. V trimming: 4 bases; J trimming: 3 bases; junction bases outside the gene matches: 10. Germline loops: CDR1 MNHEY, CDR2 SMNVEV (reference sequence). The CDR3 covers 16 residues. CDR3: CASSSSPGQSTDTQYF. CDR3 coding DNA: TGTGCCAGCAGTTCCTCCCCGGGACAGAGTACAGATACGCAGTATTTT.

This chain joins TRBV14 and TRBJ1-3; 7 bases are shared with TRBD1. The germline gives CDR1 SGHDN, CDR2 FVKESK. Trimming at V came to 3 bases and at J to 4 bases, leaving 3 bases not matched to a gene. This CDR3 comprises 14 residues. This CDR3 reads CASSQRGRGNTIYF. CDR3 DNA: TGTGCCAGCAGCCAGAGGGGGCGCGGAAACACCATATATTTT.

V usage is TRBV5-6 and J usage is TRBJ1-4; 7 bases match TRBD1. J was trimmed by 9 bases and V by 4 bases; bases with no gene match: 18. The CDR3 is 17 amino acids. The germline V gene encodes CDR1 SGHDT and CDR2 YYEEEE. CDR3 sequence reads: CASSLQGSFWQFQKLFF. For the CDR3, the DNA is TGTGCCAGCAGCCTACAGGGGAGTTTTTGGCAGTTTCAAAAACTGTTTTTT.

The CDR3 sequence: CAWSALLTDTQYF. The CDR3 nucleotides are TGTGCCTGGAGCGCCCTACTAACAGATACGCAGTATTTT. The V call is TRBV30, the J call TRBJ2-3, with D uncertain. There are 13 residues in the CDR3. The germline V gene has CDR1 GTSNPN and CDR2 SVGIG (reference sequence). Trimming shortened V by 3 bases and J by 3 bases, and 10 bases separated the two germline ends.

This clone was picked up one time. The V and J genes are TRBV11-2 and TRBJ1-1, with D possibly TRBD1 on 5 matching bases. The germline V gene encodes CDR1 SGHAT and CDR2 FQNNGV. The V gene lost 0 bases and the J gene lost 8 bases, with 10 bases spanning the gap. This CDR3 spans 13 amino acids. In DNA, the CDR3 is TGTGCCAGCAGCTTAGATCGGCGGACAGAAGCTTTCTTT. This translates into CASSLDRRTEAFF. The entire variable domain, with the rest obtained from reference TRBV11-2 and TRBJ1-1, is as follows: EAGVAQSPRYKIIEKRQSVAFWCNPISGHATLYWYQQILGQGPKLLIQFQNNGVVDDSQLPKDRFSAERLKGVDSTLKIQPAKLEDSAVYLCASSLDRRTEAFFGQGTRLTVV.

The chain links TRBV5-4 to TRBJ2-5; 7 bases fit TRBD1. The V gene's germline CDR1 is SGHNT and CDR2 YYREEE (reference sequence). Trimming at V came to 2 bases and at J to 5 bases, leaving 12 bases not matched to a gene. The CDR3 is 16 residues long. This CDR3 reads CASSLDQGVTWETQYF. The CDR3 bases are TGTGCCAGCAGCTTAGATCAGGGGGTTACATGGGAGACCCAGTACTTC.

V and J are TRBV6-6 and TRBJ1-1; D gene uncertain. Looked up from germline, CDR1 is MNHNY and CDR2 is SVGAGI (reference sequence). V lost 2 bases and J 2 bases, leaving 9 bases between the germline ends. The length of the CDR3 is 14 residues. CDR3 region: CASSYLSANTEAFF. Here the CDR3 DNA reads TGTGCCAGCAGTTACCTCAGTGCCAACACTGAAGCTTTCTTT.

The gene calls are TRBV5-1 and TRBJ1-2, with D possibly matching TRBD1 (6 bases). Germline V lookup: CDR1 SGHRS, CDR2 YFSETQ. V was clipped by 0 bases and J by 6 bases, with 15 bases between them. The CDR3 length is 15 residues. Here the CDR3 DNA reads TGCGCCAGCAGCTTGGATCCCGGGACACCAAATGGCTACACCTTC. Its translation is CASSLDPGTPNGYTF.

The CDR3 spells CASSRTGTGLTDTQYF. The CDR3 region has the DNA TGTGCCAGCAGTAGAACCGGGACAGGGCTCACAGATACGCAGTATTTT. The chain links TRBV25-1 to TRBJ2-3; 9 bases match TRBD1. The V gene's germline CDR1 is MGHDK and CDR2 SYGVNS. Trimming cost V 5 bases and J 2 bases; bases outside gene matches: 8. The CDR3 consists of 16 residues.

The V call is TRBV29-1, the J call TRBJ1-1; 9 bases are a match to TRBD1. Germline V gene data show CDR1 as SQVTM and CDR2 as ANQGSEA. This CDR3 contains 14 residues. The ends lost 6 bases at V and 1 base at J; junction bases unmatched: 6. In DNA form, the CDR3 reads TGCAGCGTGAGGGACAGGGCAGGGAACACTGAAGCTTTCTTT. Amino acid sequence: CSVRDRAGNTEAFF.

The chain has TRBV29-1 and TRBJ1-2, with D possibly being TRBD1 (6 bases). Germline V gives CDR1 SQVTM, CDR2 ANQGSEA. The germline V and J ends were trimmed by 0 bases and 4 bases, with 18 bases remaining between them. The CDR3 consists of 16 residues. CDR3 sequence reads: CSVEDLRRRTAYGYTF. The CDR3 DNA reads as TGCAGCGTTGAAGATCTTAGAAGGCGGACAGCCTATGGCTACACCTTC.

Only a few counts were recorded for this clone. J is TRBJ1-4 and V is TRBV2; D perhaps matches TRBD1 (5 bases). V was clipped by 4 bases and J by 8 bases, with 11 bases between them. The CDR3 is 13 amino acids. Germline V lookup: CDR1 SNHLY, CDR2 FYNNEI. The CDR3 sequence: CASSVQGLEKLFF. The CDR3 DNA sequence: TGTGCCAGCAGTGTGCAGGGACTAGAAAAACTGTTTTTT.

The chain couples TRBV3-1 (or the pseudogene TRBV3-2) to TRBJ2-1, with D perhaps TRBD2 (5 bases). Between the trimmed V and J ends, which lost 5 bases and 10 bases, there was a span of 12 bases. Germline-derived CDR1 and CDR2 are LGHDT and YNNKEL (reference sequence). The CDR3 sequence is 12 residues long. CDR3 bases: TGTGCCAGCAGCTTTAGCCGAGGGGAGCAGTTCTTC. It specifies CASSFSRGEQFF.

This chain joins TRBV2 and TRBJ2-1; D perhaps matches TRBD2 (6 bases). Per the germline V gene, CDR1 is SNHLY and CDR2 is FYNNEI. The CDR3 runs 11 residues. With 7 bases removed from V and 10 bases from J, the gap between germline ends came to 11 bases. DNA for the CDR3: TGTGCCAGCACCCGGCGGGAAGAGCAGTTCTTC. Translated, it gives CASTRREEQFF.

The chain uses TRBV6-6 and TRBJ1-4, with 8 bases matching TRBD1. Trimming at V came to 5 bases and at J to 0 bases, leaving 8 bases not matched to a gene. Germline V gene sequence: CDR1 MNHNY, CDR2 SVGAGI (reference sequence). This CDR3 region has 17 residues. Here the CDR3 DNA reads TGTGCCAGCAGTCGGCAGGGGGCAAGCACAACTAATGAAAAACTGTTTTTT. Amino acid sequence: CASSRQGASTTNEKLFF.

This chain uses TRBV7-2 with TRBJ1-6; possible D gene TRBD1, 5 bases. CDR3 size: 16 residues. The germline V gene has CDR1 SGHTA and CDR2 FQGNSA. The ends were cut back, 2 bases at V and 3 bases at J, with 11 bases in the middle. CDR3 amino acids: CASSLWGTYYNSPLHF. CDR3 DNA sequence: TGTGCCAGCAGCTTATGGGGCACTTACTATAATTCACCCCTCCACTTT.

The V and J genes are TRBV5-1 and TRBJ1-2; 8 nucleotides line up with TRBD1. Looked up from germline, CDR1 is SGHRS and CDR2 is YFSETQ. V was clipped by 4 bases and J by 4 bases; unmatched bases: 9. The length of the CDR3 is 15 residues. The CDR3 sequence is CASSPRGQGGYGYTF. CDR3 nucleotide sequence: TGCGCCAGCAGCCCACGCGGACAGGGCGGCTATGGCTACACCTTC.

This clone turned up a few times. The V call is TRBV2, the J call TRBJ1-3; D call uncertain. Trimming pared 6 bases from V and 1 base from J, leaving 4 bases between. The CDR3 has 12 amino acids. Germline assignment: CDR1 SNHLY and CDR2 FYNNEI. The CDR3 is CASSPSGNTIYF. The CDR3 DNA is TGTGCCAGCAGCCCTTCTGGAAACACCATATATTTT.

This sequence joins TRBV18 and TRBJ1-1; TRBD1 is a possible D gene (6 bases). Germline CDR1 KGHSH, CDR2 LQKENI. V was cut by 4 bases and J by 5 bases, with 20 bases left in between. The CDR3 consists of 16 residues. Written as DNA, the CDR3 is TGTGCCAGCTCACGGCAGGGGTCCTATGCTGGGACTGAAGCTTTCTTT. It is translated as CASSRQGSYAGTEAFF.

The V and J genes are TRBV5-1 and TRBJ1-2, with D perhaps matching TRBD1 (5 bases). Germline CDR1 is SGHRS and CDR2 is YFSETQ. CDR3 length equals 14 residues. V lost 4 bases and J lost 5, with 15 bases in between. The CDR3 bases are TGCGCCAGCAGCCCTCAGGGTGCGGAATATGGCTACACCTTC. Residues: CASSPQGAEYGYTF.

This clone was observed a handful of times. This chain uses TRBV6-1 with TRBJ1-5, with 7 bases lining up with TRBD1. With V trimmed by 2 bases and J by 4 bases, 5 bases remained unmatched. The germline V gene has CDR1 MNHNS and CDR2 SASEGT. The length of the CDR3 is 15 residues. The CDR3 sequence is CASSELQGGNQPQHF. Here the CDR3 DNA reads TGTGCCAGCAGTGAACTTCAGGGGGGTAATCAGCCCCAGCATTTT.

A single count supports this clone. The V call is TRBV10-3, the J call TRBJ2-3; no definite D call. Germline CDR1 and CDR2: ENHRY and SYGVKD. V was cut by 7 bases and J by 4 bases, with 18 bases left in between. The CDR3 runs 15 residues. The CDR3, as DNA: TGTGCCATCACCTCTGCCGGTACGCTGGCAGATACGCAGTATTTT. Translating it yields CAITSAGTLADTQYF.

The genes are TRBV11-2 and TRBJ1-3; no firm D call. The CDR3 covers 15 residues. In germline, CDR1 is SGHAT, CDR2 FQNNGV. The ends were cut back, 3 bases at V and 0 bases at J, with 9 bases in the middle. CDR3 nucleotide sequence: TGTGCCAGCAGCTTTCTGGCAGGCTCTGGAAACACCATATATTTT. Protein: CASSFLAGSGNTIYF.